This TCR beta chain derives from a study of CD8+ T cells in alopecia areata (dated by TCRdb to between 2018 and 2020). Broadly, across the study: The treated patients took part in an open-label pilot trial in which moderate-to-severe alopecia areata was treated with oral tofacitinib at 5 to 10 mg twice daily. Tofacitinib was administered for 6 to 18 months, and 6 months of follow-up off drug were then conducted to assess delayed response and recurrence. High-throughput TCRbeta sequencing was used to examine T cell clonal expansion in alopecia areata in both the C3H/HeJ mouse model and human patients. On the human side, TCRbeta sequencing was run on scalp tissue and on sorted CD4+ and CD8+ peripheral blood T cells from healthy controls and from alopecia areata patients with either patchy or totalis/universalis disease. Tofacitinib-treated patients had biopsies at baseline and at 4 and 24 weeks of treatment, with a later scalp biopsy in several patients. Scalp clonality was compared across normal scalp (n=4), patchy alopecia areata scalp (n=8), and alopecia totalis/universalis scalp (n=8). RNA was obtained with the PAXgene miRNA kit for fixed scalp, the miRNeasy kit for PBMCs, and the RNeasy kit for mouse skin. immunoSEQ multiplex PCR using 35 Vbeta forward primers and 13 Jbeta reverse primers was used to amplify TCRbeta CDR3 regions. Overall results and qualifications from the work: Lesional scalp, especially in alopecia totalis/universalis, showed higher clonality and more expanded CD8+ clones than normal scalp, suggesting antigenic drive. Shared TCR sequences between patients were less evident than in mice, which may be partly attributable to HLA diversity in the patient population. Unlike mouse skin, where gammadelta T cells dominate, normal human skin contains resident alphabeta T cells that get sequenced too, which complicates analysis of the scalp TCR repertoire.

The sample's time point label, decoded: baseline before oral tofacitinib. Peripheral blood and lesional scalp punch biopsies were obtained from patients with alopecia areata. Human scalp biopsies were immediately fixed in PAXgene tissue containers. Libraries were constructed by the immunoSEQ multiplex PCR assay. RNA was extracted from all samples and reverse transcribed into cDNA as template for TCR sequencing. First-strand cDNA was synthesized using SuperScript III with a 2:1 mix of oligo-dT and random hexamers. A synthetic immune receptor repertoire was used to assess amplification bias, and residual bias was removed computationally. The paper's processing steps were these. Raw reads were preprocessed for error removal, and CDR3 was defined according to IMGT conventions as running from the conserved cysteine to phenylalanine. Clonality was computed by normalizing Shannon entropy by log2 of the number of productive unique TCRs and subtracting the result from 1. Whether each scalp clone was CD4 or CD8 was inferred by checking scalp TCRbeta sequences against the CD4 and CD8 repertoires from sorted blood. Here the immuneACCESS table is served through TCRdb, limited to in-frame sequences with V and J called. Missing clones are a known gap in these copies; in checked studies unresolved V genes cover under half, and the rest lacks a known reason. The V and J calls and clone size come from that table; D and trimming were worked out from the DNA. The sample table shows some 20,000 clones, and more than 60% are seen once. The ten largest clones take up 6.1% of the sample.

The count of this clone is one. The specificity of this receptor is unknown. No much larger clone exists at a distance of one base, and base qualities are not known. The germline V gene encodes CDR1 KGHSH and CDR2 LQKENI. Trimming at the junction amounts to 2 bases on V and 2 bases on J, and the germline ends lie 9 bases apart. Inclusive of the bounding cysteine and phenylalanine, the CDR3 is 14 residues long. Only the CDR3 DNA stays, 42 bases, in frame from base 1. The source was skin, collected at week 0. The sequence links TRBV18 to TRBJ1-2; there is no confident call for the D gene. The origin of this receptor is a human donor with alopecia areata. The CDR3 is CASSPEARNYGYTF. The nucleotide sequence is TGTGCCAGCTCACCAGAGGCCAGAAACTATGGCTACACCTTC.